The 6 T cell receptor beta chains below come from one sample, sequenced in a study of neoadjuvant anti-PD-1 for oral cavity cancer. Profiling relied on immunoSEQ multiplex PCR, and the TCRdb table lists in-frame clones only, not all of them. The sample records 55,000 to 80,000 clones, roughly 90% being singletons. Time point in this sample: after neoadjuvant nivolumab, at surgical resection. The source material was PBMCs, sampled after nivolumab (anti-PD-1) treatment. The receptors come from a person aged 35-79 years with oral cavity squamous cell carcinoma.

The chain links TRBV29-1 to TRBJ2-7; D not certain. V lost 5 bases and J lost 2, with 7 bases in between. The CDR3 spans 11 residues. Germline V gene lookup returns CDR1 SQVTM and CDR2 ANQGSEA. In DNA, the CDR3 is TGCAGCGTTCGAAAGGCCTACGAGCAGTACTTC. Protein sequence: CSVRKAYEQYF.

The chain couples TRBV2 to TRBJ1-1; the D gene is possibly TRBD1 (6 bases). Trimming took off 4 bases at V and 4 bases at J, with 7 bases between the two ends. Germline loops: CDR1 SNHLY, CDR2 FYNNEI. This CDR3 contains 12 residues. DNA for the CDR3: TGTGCCAGCAGTGGGACAGTCACTGAAGCTTTCTTT. Its translation: CASSGTVTEAFF.

The chain carries TRBV5-7 and TRBJ1-4, with TRBD1 identical over 7 bases. TRBV5-7 is classed as an ORF, of uncertain function. J gave up 2 bases and V 0 bases, and 1 base lay outside the gene matches. CDR3 length equals 15 residues. The CDR3 bases are TGTGCCAGCAGCTTGGGGGACAGCACTAATGAAAAACTGTTTTTT. This translates into CASSLGDSTNEKLFF.

The rearrangement uses TRBV2 and TRBJ1-2; a weak D match, TRBD1 (5 bases). The CDR3 is made up of 13 amino acids. Germline-derived CDR1 and CDR2 are SNHLY and FYNNEI. V lost 6 bases and J lost 4, with 12 bases in between. The CDR3 coding sequence is TGTGCCAGCAGCGGAGGGGCTCGCTATGGCTACACCTTC. This codes for CASSGGARYGYTF.

The gene calls are TRBV27 and TRBJ1-2, with D hard to call. V gave up 2 bases and J gave up 7 bases, with 8 bases separating them. Germline CDR1 is MNHEY and CDR2 is SMNVEV (reference sequence). The CDR3 is 12 amino acids. The CDR3 DNA follows: TGTGCCAGCAGTTTAAAGGGAATTGGCTACACCTTC. The encoded protein is CASSLKGIGYTF.

The chain uses TRBV2 and TRBJ1-5; 9 positions agree with TRBD1. The CDR3 is made up of 18 amino acids. The germline V gene encodes CDR1 SNHLY and CDR2 FYNNEI. With V trimmed by 4 bases and J by 0 bases, 10 bases remained unmatched. CDR3 bases: TGTGCCAGCAGTGGCCGACAGGGGGGGTTGTATAGCAATCAGCCCCAGCATTTT. Residues: CASSGRQGGLYSNQPQHF. Full variable domain (outside the CDR3, taken from reference TRBV2 and TRBJ1-5): EPEVTQTPSHQVTQMGQEVILRCVPISNHLYFYWYRQILGQKVEFLVSFYNNEISEKSEIFDDQFSVERPDGSNFTLKIRSTKLEDSAMYFCASSGRQGGLYSNQPQHFGDGTRLSIL.